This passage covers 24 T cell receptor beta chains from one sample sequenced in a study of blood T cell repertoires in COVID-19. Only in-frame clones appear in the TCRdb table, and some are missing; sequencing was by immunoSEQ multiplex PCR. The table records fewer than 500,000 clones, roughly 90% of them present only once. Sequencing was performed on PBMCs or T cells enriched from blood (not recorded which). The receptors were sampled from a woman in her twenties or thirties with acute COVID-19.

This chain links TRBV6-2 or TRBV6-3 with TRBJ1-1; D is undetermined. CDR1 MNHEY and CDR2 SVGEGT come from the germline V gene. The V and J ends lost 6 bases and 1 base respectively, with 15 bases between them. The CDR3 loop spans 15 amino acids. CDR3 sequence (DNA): TGTGCCAGCAGGCCTAACGGTAAACCGAACACTGAAGCTTTCTTT. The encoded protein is CASRPNGKPNTEAFF.

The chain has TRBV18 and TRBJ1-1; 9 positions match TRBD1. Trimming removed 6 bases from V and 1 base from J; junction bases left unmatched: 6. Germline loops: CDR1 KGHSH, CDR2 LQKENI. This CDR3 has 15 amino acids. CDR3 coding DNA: TGTGCCAGCTCCCCGACAGGGGGAACGAACACTGAAGCTTTCTTT. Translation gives CASSPTGGTNTEAFF.

CDR3 in amino acids: CASSLSDTQYF. The DNA for the CDR3 is TGCGCCAGCAGCCTTTCGGATACGCAGTATTTT. The gene calls are TRBV5-1 and TRBJ2-3, with D unresolved. V gave up 4 bases and J gave up 6 bases, with 6 bases separating them. From germline, CDR1 is SGHRS and CDR2 YFSETQ. The CDR3 sequence is 11 residues long.

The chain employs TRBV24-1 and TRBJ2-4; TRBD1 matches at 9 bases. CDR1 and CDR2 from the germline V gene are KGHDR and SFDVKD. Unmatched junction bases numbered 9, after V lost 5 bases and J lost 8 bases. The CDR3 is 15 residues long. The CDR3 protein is CATSGGQGPLDIQYF. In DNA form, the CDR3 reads TGTGCCACCAGTGGCGGACAGGGGCCCCTAGACATTCAGTACTTC.

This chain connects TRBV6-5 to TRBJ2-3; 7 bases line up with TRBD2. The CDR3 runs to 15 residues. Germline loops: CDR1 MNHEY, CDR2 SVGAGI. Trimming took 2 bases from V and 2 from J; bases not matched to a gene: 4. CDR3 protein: CASSYGSGVTDTQYF. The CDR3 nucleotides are TGTGCCAGCAGTTACGGGAGCGGGGTCACAGATACGCAGTATTTT.

CDR3 amino acids: CASSDPGQGLYGYTF. In DNA, the CDR3 is TGCGCCAGCAGCGATCCGGGACAGGGGCTCTATGGCTACACCTTC. The chain recombines TRBV5-1 with TRBJ1-2, with 10 bases that match TRBD1. Losses at the gene ends were 4 bases for V and 4 bases for J; bases not matched to a gene: 7. CDR1 is SGHRS, CDR2 YFSETQ, per germline. The CDR3 has 15 residues.

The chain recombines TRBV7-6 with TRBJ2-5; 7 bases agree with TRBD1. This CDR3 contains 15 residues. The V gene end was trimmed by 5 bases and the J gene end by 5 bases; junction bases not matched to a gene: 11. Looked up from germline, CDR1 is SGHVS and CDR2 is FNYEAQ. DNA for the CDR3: TGTGCCAGCAGCCCAGCGACAGGGACGAGGGAGACCCAGTACTTC. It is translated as CASSPATGTRETQYF.

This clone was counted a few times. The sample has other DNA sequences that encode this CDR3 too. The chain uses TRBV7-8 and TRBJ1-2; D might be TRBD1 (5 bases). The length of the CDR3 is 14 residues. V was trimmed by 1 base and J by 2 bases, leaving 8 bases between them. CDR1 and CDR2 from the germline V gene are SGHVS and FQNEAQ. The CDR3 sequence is CASSLDAGNYGYTF. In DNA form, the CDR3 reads TGTGCCAGCAGCTTAGACGCAGGGAACTATGGCTACACCTTC. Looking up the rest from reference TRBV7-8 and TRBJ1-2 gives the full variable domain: GAGVSQSPRYKVAKRGQDVALRCDPISGHVSLFWYQQALGQGPEFLTYFQNEAQLDKSGLPSDRFFAERPEGSVSTLKIQRTQQEDSAVYLCASSLDAGNYGYTFGSGTRLTVV.

The CDR3 DNA follows: TGTGCCACCAGTGAGGGACAGCGTAACTATGGCTACACCTTC. It specifies CATSEGQRNYGYTF. V is TRBV24-1 and J is TRBJ1-2, with 7 nucleotides matching TRBD1. CDR3 length: 14 amino acids. J was trimmed by 1 base and V by 4 bases; bases with no gene match: 2. The germline CDR1 and CDR2 sequences are KGHDR and SFDVKD.

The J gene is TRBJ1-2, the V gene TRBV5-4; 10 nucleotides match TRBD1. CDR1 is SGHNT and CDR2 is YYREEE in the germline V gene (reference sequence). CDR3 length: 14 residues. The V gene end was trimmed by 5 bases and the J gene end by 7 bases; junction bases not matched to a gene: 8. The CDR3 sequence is CASRRTGGLSGYTF. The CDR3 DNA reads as TGTGCCAGCAGGAGGACAGGGGGTTTATCTGGCTACACCTTC.

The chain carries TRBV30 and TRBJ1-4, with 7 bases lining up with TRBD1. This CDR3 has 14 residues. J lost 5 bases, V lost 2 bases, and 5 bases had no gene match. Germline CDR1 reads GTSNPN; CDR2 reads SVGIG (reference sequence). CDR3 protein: CAWSQWTGNEKLFF. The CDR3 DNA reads TGTGCCTGGAGTCAATGGACAGGAAATGAAAAACTGTTTTTT.

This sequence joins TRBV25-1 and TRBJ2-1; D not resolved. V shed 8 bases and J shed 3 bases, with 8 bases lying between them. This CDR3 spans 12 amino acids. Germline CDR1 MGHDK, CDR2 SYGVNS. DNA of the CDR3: TGTGCCAGCCTAGATTACTACAATGAGCAGTTCTTC. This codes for CASLDYYNEQFF.

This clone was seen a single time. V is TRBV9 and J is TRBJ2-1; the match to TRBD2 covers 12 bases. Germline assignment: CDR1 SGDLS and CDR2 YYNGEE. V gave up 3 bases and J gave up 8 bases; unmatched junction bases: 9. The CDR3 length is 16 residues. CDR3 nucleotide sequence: TGTGCCAGCAGCGGCTCTAGCGGGGGGGCTGGCGATGAGCAGTTCTTC. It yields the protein CASSGSSGGAGDEQFF.

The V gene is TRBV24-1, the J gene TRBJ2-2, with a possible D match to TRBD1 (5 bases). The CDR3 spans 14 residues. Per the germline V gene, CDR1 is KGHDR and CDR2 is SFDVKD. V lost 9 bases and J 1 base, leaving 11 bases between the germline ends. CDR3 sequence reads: CATGGQKNTGELFF. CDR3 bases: TGTGCCACCGGCGGACAAAAGAACACCGGGGAGCTGTTTTTT.

CDR3 region: CASSFPPSAGYTF. DNA of the CDR3: TGTGCCAGCAGTTTTCCCCCTAGCGCGGGCTACACCTTC. V usage is TRBV12-3 or TRBV12-4 and J usage is TRBJ1-2; D ambiguous. V lost 3 bases and J lost 8, with 13 bases in between. The CDR3 is made up of 13 amino acids.

The CDR3 nucleotides read TGTGCCAGCAGTACCCGGACGGGAGTCTACGAGCAGTACTTC. This gives the protein CASSTRTGVYEQYF. This chain joins TRBV6-2 or TRBV6-3 and TRBJ2-7; a weak D match, TRBD2 (6 bases). The V end lost 5 bases, the J end lost 3 bases, and 14 bases lay between the germline ends. Germline V gene lookup returns CDR1 MNHEY and CDR2 SVGEGT. There are 14 residues in the CDR3.

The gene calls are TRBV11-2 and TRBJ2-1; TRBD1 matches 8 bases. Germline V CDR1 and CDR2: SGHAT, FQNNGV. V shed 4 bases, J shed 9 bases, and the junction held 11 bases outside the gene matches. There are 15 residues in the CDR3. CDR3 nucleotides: TGTGCCAGCAGCTACCGACGGTTTCAGGGGGCTGAGCAGTTCTTC. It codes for CASSYRRFQGAEQFF. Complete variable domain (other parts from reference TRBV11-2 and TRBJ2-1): EAGVAQSPRYKIIEKRQSVAFWCNPISGHATLYWYQQILGQGPKLLIQFQNNGVVDDSQLPKDRFSAERLKGVDSTLKIQPAKLEDSAVYLCASSYRRFQGAEQFFGPGTRLTVL.

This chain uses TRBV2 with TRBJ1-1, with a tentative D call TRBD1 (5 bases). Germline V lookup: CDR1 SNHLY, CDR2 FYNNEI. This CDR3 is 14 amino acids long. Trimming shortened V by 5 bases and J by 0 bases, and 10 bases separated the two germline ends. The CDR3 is CASSKDMLNTEAFF. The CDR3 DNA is TGTGCCAGCAGTAAGGACATGTTGAACACTGAAGCTTTCTTT.

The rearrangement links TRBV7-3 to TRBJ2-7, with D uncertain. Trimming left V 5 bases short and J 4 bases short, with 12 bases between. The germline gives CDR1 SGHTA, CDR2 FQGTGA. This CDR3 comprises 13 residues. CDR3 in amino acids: CASSPTTGYEQYF. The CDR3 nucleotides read TGTGCCAGCAGCCCCACGACTGGTTACGAGCAGTACTTC.

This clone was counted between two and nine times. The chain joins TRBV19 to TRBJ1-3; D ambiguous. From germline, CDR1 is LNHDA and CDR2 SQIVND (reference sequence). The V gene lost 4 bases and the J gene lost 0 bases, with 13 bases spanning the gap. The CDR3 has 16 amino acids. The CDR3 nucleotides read TGTGCCAGTAGTAATACGGGGATCTTCTCTGGAAACACCATATATTTT. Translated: CASSNTGIFSGNTIYF.

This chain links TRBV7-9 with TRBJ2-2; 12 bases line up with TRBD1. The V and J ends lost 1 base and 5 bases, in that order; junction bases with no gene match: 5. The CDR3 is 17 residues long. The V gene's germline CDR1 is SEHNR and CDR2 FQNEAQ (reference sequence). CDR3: CASSLGGTGGYTGELFF. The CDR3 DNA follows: TGTGCCAGCAGCTTAGGAGGGACAGGGGGCTATACCGGGGAGCTGTTTTTT.

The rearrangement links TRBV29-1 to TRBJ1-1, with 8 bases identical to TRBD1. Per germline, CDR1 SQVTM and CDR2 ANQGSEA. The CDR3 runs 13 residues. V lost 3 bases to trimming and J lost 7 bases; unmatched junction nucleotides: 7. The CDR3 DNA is TGCAGCGTTGAGGACAGGGCCCCGAATGAAGCTTTCTTT. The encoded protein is CSVEDRAPNEAFF. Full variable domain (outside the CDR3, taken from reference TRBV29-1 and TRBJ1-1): SAVISQKPSRDICQRGTSLTIQCQVDSQVTMMFWYRQQPGQSLTLIATANQGSEATYESGFVIDKFPISRPNLTFSTLTVSNMSPEDSSIYLCSVEDRAPNEAFFGQGTRLTVV.

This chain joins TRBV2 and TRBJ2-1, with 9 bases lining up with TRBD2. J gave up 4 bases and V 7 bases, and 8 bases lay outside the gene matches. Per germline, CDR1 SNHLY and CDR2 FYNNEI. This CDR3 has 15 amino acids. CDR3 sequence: CASTEGLAGYNEQFF. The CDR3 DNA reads TGTGCCAGCACCGAGGGGCTAGCGGGGTACAATGAGCAGTTCTTC.

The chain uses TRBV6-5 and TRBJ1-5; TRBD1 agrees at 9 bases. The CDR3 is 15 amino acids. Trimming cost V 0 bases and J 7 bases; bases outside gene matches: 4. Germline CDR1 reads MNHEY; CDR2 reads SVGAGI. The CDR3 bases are TGTGCCAGCAGTTACTCGAGACAGGGGGGACAGCCCCAGCATTTT. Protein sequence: CASSYSRQGGQPQHF.